A selection of T cell receptor beta chains follows, all from one sample in a study of a mutant IDH1 vaccine in newly diagnosed glioma. No cognate antigen is known for these TCRs. The repertoire was sequenced with immunoSEQ multiplex PCR; TCRdb's copy has only in-frame clones and lacks some. The repertoire includes about 20,000 clones, about four fifths of them detected once, and roughly an eighth sits in the top ten. Specimen: PBMCs, collected from a glioma patient whose treatment included an IDH1 peptide vaccine. These receptors were obtained from a man younger than 45 with glioma. The CDR3 runs from the conserved cysteine through the conserved F or W. D genes are given only for firm matches. Clone size is stated in some rows and not others, as once, few, many or a class when expanded.

d_call	v_call	clone_size	j_call	cdr3_nt	cdr3_aa
NA	TRBV18	NA	TRBJ1-5	TGTGCCAGCTCACCCATTGGGGGGCTAGGTCAGCCCCAGCATTTT	CASSPIGGLGQPQHF
NA	TRBV7-9	NA	TRBJ2-1	TGTGCCAGCAGCTTAGCCCGGACTTACTACAATGAGCAGTTCTTC	CASSLARTYYNEQFF
TRBD1	TRBV6-5	NA	TRBJ1-2	TGTGCCAGCAGTTACCGAGGACAGGGAGCTAACTATGGCTACACCTTC	CASSYRGQGANYGYTF
TRBD2	TRBV15	NA	TRBJ2-7	TGTGCCACCAGCACCGGGACTAGGGGAGGGAGCGAGCAGTACTTC	CATSTGTRGGSEQYF
NA	TRBV29-1	NA	TRBJ1-2	TGCAGCGTTGGAGAGGTTTGGACGGACGGCGGCTACACCTTC	CSVGEVWTDGGYTF
NA	TRBV29-1	NA	TRBJ1-1	TGCAGCGTTGGGAGTGAAGCTTTCTTT	CSVGSEAFF
NA	TRBV7-9	NA	TRBJ1-4	TGTGCCAGCGGCGGGGGGGAGGCTGAAAAACTGTTTTTT	CASGGGEAEKLFF
TRBD1	TRBV6-5	NA	TRBJ1-2	TGTGCCAGCAGTACACAGGGGGCACACTATGGCTACACCTTC	CASSTQGAHYGYTF
TRBD2	TRBV9	NA	TRBJ2-5	TGTGCCAGCAGCGCACGGGGGGGAGGGGAGACCCAGTACTTC	CASSARGGGETQYF
NA	TRBV30	NA	TRBJ1-2	TGTGCCTGGAGTAGGCAGGGAAACTATGGCTACACCTTC	CAWSRQGNYGYTF
NA	TRBV6-1	NA	TRBJ2-2	TGTGCCAGCAGTGACCCGGGACAAAACACCGGGGAGCTGTTTTTT	CASSDPGQNTGELFF
NA	TRBV5-1	NA	TRBJ1-1	TGCGCCAGCAGCTTGGATCAAGGGTTTATCACTGAAGCTTTCTTT	CASSLDQGFITEAFF
NA	TRBV18	NA	TRBJ2-5	TGTGCCAGCTCTCTCGGACTACAAGAGACCCAGTACTTC	CASSLGLQETQYF
NA	TRBV19	NA	TRBJ1-3	TGTGCCAGTAGTATCCCGAGCTCTGGAAACACCATATATTTT	CASSIPSSGNTIYF
TRBD2	TRBV5-1	NA	TRBJ2-4	TGCGCCAGCAGCGTGGTAGCGGGCCTAAAAAACATTCAGTACTTC	CASSVVAGLKNIQYF
TRBD1	TRBV28	once	TRBJ1-2	TGTGCCAGCAGCGAAGGGACAGGGGGCCGTGGCTACACCTTC	CASSEGTGGRGYTF
NA	TRBV2	NA	TRBJ2-7	TGTGCCAGCAACCGGGGCCAAAATTCCGAGCAGTACTTC	CASNRGQNSEQYF
TRBD1	TRBV4-1	NA	TRBJ1-4	TGCGCCAGCAGCCAAGCTGGGACAGGCTTGGGTGAAAAACTGTTTTTT	CASSQAGTGLGEKLFF
NA	TRBV10-1	NA	TRBJ1-2	TGCGCCAGCAGTGAGGGGGCTGACTATGGCTACACCTTC	CASSEGADYGYTF
NA	TRBV2	NA	TRBJ2-5	TGTGCCAGCGATTCGGGAGCCCAGTACTTC	CASDSGAQYF
NA	TRBV4-1	once	TRBJ1-3	TGCGCCAGCAGCCACGACAGAGGGTTGGAAAACACCATATATTTT	CASSHDRGLENTIYF
TRBD1	TRBV5-1	once	TRBJ2-1	TGCGCCAGCAGCGACGGGACAGGGGAGTTCTTC	CASSDGTGEFF